The 20 T cell receptor beta chains reported below all come from one sample, sequenced in a study of T-cell reconstitution after alpha-beta-depleted transplantation in children. Molecular barcoding with unique molecular identifiers was used for the TCRbeta library. MiXCR was run by TCRdb on the PCR reads, yielding one entry per CDR3 protein. The sample has 190,000 or so distinct CDR3 sequences; approximately 6.8% are singletons. Sequenced here: PBMCs from the stem cell graft donor, sampled from the stem cell graft. The receptor set was obtained from a human donor who donated a stem cell graft to a child with Wiskott-Aldrich syndrome.

This clonotype was observed a handful of times. The rearrangement uses TRBV5-1 and TRBJ2-7; 7 positions agree with TRBD2. Losses at the gene ends were 3 bases for V and 2 bases for J; bases not matched to a gene: 11. Germline lookup yields CDR1 SGHRS and CDR2 YFSETQ. The CDR3 runs to 16 residues. The DNA for the CDR3 is TGCGCCAGCAGCTGGGGGGGGGGAATCGGTACCTACGAGCAGTACTTC. This encodes CASSWGGGIGTYEQYF. Together with reference TRBV5-1 and TRBJ2-7, the CDR3 gives the full variable domain: KAGVTQTPRYLIKTRGQQVTLSCSPISGHRSVSWYQQTPGQGLQFLFEYFSETQRNKGNFPGRFSGRQFSNSRSEMNVSTLELGDSALYLCASSWGGGIGTYEQYFGPGTRLTVT.

This chain links TRBV7-6 with TRBJ2-3; 11 nucleotides line up with TRBD1. Germline values: CDR1 SGHVS, CDR2 FNYEAQ. V shed 1 base and J 4 bases; nucleotides not matched to a gene: 1. This CDR3 comprises 15 residues. The CDR3 coding sequence is TGTGCCAGCAGCTTAGGGACAGGGGGCCCAGATACGCAGTATTTT. It translates to CASSLGTGGPDTQYF.

The table lists this clonotype with many counts. The J gene is TRBJ1-1, the V gene TRBV5-1; D is ambiguous. Trimming took 4 bases from V and 4 from J, leaving 11 bases between them. The CDR3 runs to 13 residues. Germline loops: CDR1 SGHRS, CDR2 YFSETQ. For the CDR3, the DNA is TGCGCCAGCAGCACGGGTCGCGGCACTGAAGCTTTCTTT. This sequence encodes CASSTGRGTEAFF.

This clonotype was recorded many times. V gene TRBV5-6 combines with J gene TRBJ1-4, with 11 bases fitting TRBD1. V lost 1 base and J lost 6; bases outside the gene matches: 5. Per the germline V gene, CDR1 is SGHDT and CDR2 is YYEEEE. The CDR3 runs to 16 residues. Here the CDR3 reads CASSLPGQGVDEKLFF. The CDR3 coding sequence is TGTGCCAGCAGCTTGCCGGGACAGGGGGTCGATGAAAAACTGTTTTTT.

This clonotype was seen many times. V usage is TRBV29-1 and J usage is TRBJ2-7; TRBD2 agrees at 11 bases. The CDR3 is 15 amino acids. The J segment lost 4 bases and the V segment lost 6 bases, leaving 11 bases of the junction unmatched. Germline V gene data show CDR1 as SQVTM and CDR2 as ANQGSEA. The CDR3 protein is CSVDDLAGGSYEQYF. In DNA, the CDR3 is TGCAGCGTGGATGATCTAGCGGGAGGTTCTTACGAGCAGTACTTC.

There are many counts of this clonotype. This chain joins TRBV12-3 or TRBV12-4 and TRBJ1-5; no clear D gene. V was pared by 6 bases and J by 9 bases, with 12 bases between. This CDR3 contains 12 residues. The DNA of the CDR3 is TGTGCCAGCAGACGAGGCCCGTCGCCCCAGCATTTT. Translated: CASRRGPSPQHF.

There are a few counts of this clonotype. The chain carries TRBV5-1 and TRBJ2-5; 12 nucleotides align to TRBD2. The CDR3 is made up of 21 amino acids. The V gene's germline CDR1 is SGHRS and CDR2 YFSETQ. The V and J ends lost 2 bases and 2 bases, in that order; junction bases with no gene match: 19. The DNA of the CDR3 is TGCGCCAGCAGCTTTTCGACTCCTTTCCCCACTAGCGGGAGGAAACAAGAGACCCAGTACTTC. Its protein is CASSFSTPFPTSGRKQETQYF.

Many counts were recorded for this clonotype. This chain connects TRBV27 to TRBJ2-2; 7 bases line up with TRBD1. The ends lost 7 bases at V and 5 bases at J; junction bases unmatched: 10. The CDR3 loop spans 15 amino acids. Germline CDR1 reads MNHEY; CDR2 reads SMNVEV (reference sequence). The CDR3 spells CASILSRDSTGELFF. The CDR3 bases are TGTGCCAGCATCCTATCCCGGGACAGTACCGGGGAGCTGTTTTTT.

At least ten counts were recorded for this clonotype. The rearrangement links TRBV28 to TRBJ2-7, with D perhaps TRBD2 (6 bases). The CDR3 has 14 residues. Per the germline V gene, CDR1 is MDHEN and CDR2 is SYDVKM. Trimming left V 3 bases short and J 3 bases short, with 12 bases between. The CDR3 DNA is TGTGCCAGCAGTTTGTCGACGGGACTCTACGAGCAGTACTTC. Amino acid sequence: CASSLSTGLYEQYF.

This clonotype was observed at least ten times. This rearrangement joins TRBV10-3 to TRBJ2-3; TRBD1 is a possible D gene (6 bases). The CDR3 totals 16 residues. Germline CDR1 ENHRY, CDR2 SYGVKD. V was pared by 6 bases and J by 4 bases, with 20 bases between. The CDR3 sequence is CAISDDDRSASDTQYF. The CDR3 DNA sequence: TGTGCCATCAGCGACGATGACAGGTCCGCTTCAGATACGCAGTATTTT.

This clonotype has at least ten counts. The rearrangement uses TRBV7-6 and TRBJ2-7, with D possibly TRBD2 on 6 matching bases. This CDR3 is built from 13 residues. Germline assignment: CDR1 SGHVS and CDR2 FNYEAQ. Trimming shortened V by 10 bases and J by 3 bases, and 16 bases separated the two germline ends. The CDR3 DNA is TGTGCCACCTCCGCGGGACCGAACTACGAGCAGTACTTC. Its protein product is CATSAGPNYEQYF. The whole variable domain, filled in from reference TRBV7-6 and TRBJ2-7, reads GAGVSQSPRYKVTKRGQDVALRCDPISGHVSLYWYRQALGQGPEFLTYFNYEAQQDKSGLPNDRFSAERPEGSISTLTIQRTEQRDSAMYRCATSAGPNYEQYFGPGTRLTVT.

This clonotype was counted ten times or more. The CDR3 DNA follows: TGTGCCAGCACTATGGCGACAGGGGGCGGCTACACCTTC. Translating it yields CASTMATGGGYTF. This chain joins TRBV25-1 and TRBJ1-2, with TRBD1 matching 10 bases. This CDR3 contains 13 residues. Germline lookup yields CDR1 MGHDK and CDR2 SYGVNS. V lost 7 bases, J lost 8 bases, and 7 bases stayed unmatched.

This clonotype showed up just a few times. V is TRBV30 and J is TRBJ1-1; possibly TRBD1 for D (6 bases). The CDR3 loop spans 11 amino acids. V was shortened by 2 bases and J by 10 bases, with 11 bases between the two germline ends. Germline CDR1 is GTSNPN and CDR2 is SVGIG (reference sequence). The CDR3 nucleotides are TGTGCCTGGAGTCACAGGGAAAGAGCTTTCTTT. Its protein product is CAWSHRERAFF.

This clonotype was seen repeatedly, ten times or more. This chain uses TRBV7-9 with TRBJ2-5, with 11 nucleotides matching TRBD1. Germline values: CDR1 SEHNR, CDR2 FQNEAQ (reference sequence). After removal of 5 bases from V and 5 bases from J, the junction contained 10 bases not matched to a gene. This CDR3 spans 16 amino acids. The CDR3 DNA reads as TGTGCCAGCAGCCTGCTTGGACAGGGGGCTGTGGAGACCCAGTACTTC. It codes for CASSLLGQGAVETQYF.

This clonotype was observed a handful of times. The chain employs TRBV18 and TRBJ2-1, with D unclear. The V end lost 3 bases, the J end lost 0 bases, and 9 bases lay between the germline ends. The CDR3 is 15 residues long. Germline V lookup: CDR1 KGHSH, CDR2 LQKENI. The CDR3 here is CASSPRHSSYNEQFF. DNA of the CDR3: TGTGCCAGCTCACCGAGGCACAGCTCCTACAATGAGCAGTTCTTC.

This clonotype was counted ten times or more. The V call is TRBV5-6, the J call TRBJ2-1; no reliable D call. V lost 1 base, J lost 2 bases, and 10 bases lay in between. This CDR3 spans 15 amino acids. Germline-derived CDR1 and CDR2 are SGHDT and YYEEEE. The CDR3: CASSLFPHTYNEQFF. CDR3 in DNA: TGTGCCAGCAGCTTGTTCCCACATACCTACAATGAGCAGTTCTTC.

The chain links TRBV30 to TRBJ2-1, with D maybe TRBD2 (5 bases). Germline V lookup: CDR1 GTSNPN, CDR2 SVGIG (reference sequence). The CDR3 runs 14 residues. The V and J ends lost 3 bases and 8 bases respectively, with 17 bases between them. The chain's CDR3 is CAWRKDSRLDEQFF. For the CDR3, the DNA is TGTGCCTGGAGAAAGGACTCGCGGCTCGATGAGCAGTTCTTC. Drawing the rest from reference TRBV30 and TRBJ2-1, the complete variable domain is SQTIHQWPATLVQPVGSPLSLECTVEGTSNPNLYWYRQAAGRGLQLLFYSVGIGQISSEVPQNLSASRPQDRQFILSSKKLLLSDSGFYLCAWRKDSRLDEQFFGPGTRLTVL.

The table lists this clonotype with a few counts. The chain combines TRBV30 with TRBJ2-1, with 16 bases that match TRBD2. The CDR3 is 15 residues long. CDR1 is GTSNPN and CDR2 is SVGIG in the germline V gene (reference sequence). With V trimmed by 1 base and J by 8 bases, 2 bases remained unmatched. The CDR3 nucleotides read TGTGCCTGGAGTGCCGGGACTAGCGGGGGGGATGAGCAGTTCTTC. Amino acid sequence: CAWSAGTSGGDEQFF.

This clonotype was seen many times. The rearrangement links TRBV7-7 to TRBJ2-2, with TRBD1 identical over 8 bases. The CDR3 totals 15 residues. CDR1 and CDR2 from the germline V gene are SSHAT and FNYEAQ (reference sequence). V lost 3 bases, J lost 5 bases, and 5 bases stayed unmatched. In nucleotides, the CDR3 is TGTGCCAGCAGCTTCCAGACAGGGGAAACCGGGGAGCTGTTTTTT. This gives the protein CASSFQTGETGELFF. Full variable domain (rest looked up from reference TRBV7-7 and TRBJ2-2): GAGVSQSPRYKVTKRGQDVTLRCDPISSHATLYWYQQALGQGPEFLTYFNYEAQPDKSGLPSDRFSAERPEGSISTLTIQRTEQRDSAMYRCASSFQTGETGELFFGEGSRLTVL.

Many counts were recorded for this clonotype. The J gene is TRBJ2-7, the V gene TRBV18; D call uncertain. Trimming shortened V by 3 bases and J by 9 bases, and 18 bases separated the two germline ends. CDR1 and CDR2 from the germline V gene are KGHSH and LQKENI. The CDR3 covers 14 residues. The CDR3 is CASSPTSDLVGQYF. As DNA, the CDR3 is TGTGCCAGCTCACCTACTTCGGACCTCGTGGGGCAGTACTTC.